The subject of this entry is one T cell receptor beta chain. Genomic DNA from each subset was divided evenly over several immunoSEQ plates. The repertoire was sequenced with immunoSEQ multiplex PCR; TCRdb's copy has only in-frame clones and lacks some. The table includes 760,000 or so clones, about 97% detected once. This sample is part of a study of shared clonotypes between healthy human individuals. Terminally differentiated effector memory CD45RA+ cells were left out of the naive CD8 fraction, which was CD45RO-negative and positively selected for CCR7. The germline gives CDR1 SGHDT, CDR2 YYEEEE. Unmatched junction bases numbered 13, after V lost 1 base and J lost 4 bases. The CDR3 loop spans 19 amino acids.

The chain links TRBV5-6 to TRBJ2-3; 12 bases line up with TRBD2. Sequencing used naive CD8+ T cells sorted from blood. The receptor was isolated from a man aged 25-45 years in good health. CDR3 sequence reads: CASSLRGLAGGPDPDTQYF. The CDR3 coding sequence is TGTGCCAGCAGCTTGCGGGGGCTAGCGGGAGGGCCAGATCCAGATACGCAGTATTTT.